This T cell receptor beta chain comes out of a study of beta chain features in type 1 diabetes. Study background: There were some 100,000,000 sorted cells examined across all samples.

About this clone itself: The antigen is unknown.

General study results and limits: All four CD4+ subsets of Type 1 diabetes patients contained TCRB CDR3s that were moderately but significantly shorter. Whatever favoring of shorter templates PCR might show would apply equally to patients and controls.

Germline CDR1 MDHEN, CDR2 SYDVKM. The CDR3 is 17 amino acids. Trimming cost V 5 bases and J 3 bases; bases outside gene matches: 11. As every portion of the isolated RNA was reverse transcribed, the sequencing read expressed TCRB transcripts. The repertoire was sequenced with immunoSEQ multiplex PCR; TCRdb's copy has only in-frame clones and lacks some. The sample shows about 330,000 clones, about 10% of them seen only once. Once sorted, every population was more than 95% pure. Sequences were obtained from naive CD4+ T cells from blood. This receptor was obtained from a woman aged 25-40 years in good health. The rearrangement uses TRBV28 and TRBJ2-1; 9 bases are a match to TRBD2. Here the CDR3 reads CASSILASGKNYNEQFF. For the CDR3, the DNA is TGTGCCAGCAGTATACTAGCTAGCGGGAAAAACTACAATGAGCAGTTCTTC. The whole variable domain, remainder taken from reference TRBV28 and TRBJ2-1, is DVKVTQSSRYLVKRTGEKVFLECVQDMDHENMFWYRQDPGLGLRLIYFSYDVKMKEKGDIPEGYSVSREKKERFSLILESASTNQTSMYLCASSILASGKNYNEQFFGPGTRLTVL.